This T cell receptor (beta chain) was captured by sequencing in a study of T cell responses to AZD1222 COVID-19 vaccine. V lost 3 bases and J 1 base, leaving 6 bases between the germline ends. CDR3 size: 13 residues. The germline CDR1 and CDR2 sequences are SGHAT and FQNNGV. The sample holds one count of this clone. Measured with immunoSEQ multiplex PCR; TCRdb has only the in-frame clones, and not every one. The profile shows 100,000 to 150,000 clones, about 90% of them singletons. This clonotype originated in an adult in good health. V gene TRBV11-2 combines with J gene TRBJ1-1, with a weak D call TRBD1 (5 bases). The sequencing used peripheral blood, collected on day 0 of AZD1222 vaccination. CDR3: CASSLGGNTEAFF. For the CDR3, the DNA is TGTGCCAGCAGCTTGGGGGGGAACACTGAAGCTTTCTTT.